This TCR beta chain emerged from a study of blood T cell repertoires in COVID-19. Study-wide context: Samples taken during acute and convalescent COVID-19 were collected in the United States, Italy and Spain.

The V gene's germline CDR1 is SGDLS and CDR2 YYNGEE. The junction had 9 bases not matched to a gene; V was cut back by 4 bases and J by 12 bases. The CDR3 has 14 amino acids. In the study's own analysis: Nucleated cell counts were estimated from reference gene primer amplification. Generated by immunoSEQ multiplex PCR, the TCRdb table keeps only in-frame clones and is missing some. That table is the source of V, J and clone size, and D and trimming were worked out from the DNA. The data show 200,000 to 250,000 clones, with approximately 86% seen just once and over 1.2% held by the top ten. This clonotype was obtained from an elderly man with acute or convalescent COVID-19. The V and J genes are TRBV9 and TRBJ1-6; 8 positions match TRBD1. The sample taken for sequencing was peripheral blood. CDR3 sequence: CASSSRTGFGPLHF. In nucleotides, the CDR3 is TGTGCCAGCAGCTCCAGGACAGGGTTCGGACCCCTCCACTTT.